This TCR beta chain was observed in a study of blood T cells in healthy people across ages. Broader study findings: Percentage of naive T cells showed a strong correlation with TCR beta diversity. For the donors, CMV status was unknown and possibly confounded expanded clonotype changes.

Each sample gave at least 7 million isolated PBMCs. CDR1 LNHNV and CDR2 YYDKDF come from the germline V gene (reference sequence). Trimming stripped 0 bases from V and 4 bases from J, with 15 bases between. The CDR3 is 16 amino acids. About this clonotype itself: The antigen remains undetermined.

It was with a sample-barcoded 5' primer and a J-beta primer mix that a second PCR of roughly 7 to 12 cycles was run. MiXCR, run by TCRdb on the 5' RACE reads, gives a single entry per CDR3 protein. The sample gives roughly 2 million distinct CDR3 sequences, around half of which show up once; around 2.1% is in the top ten. This receptor was identified in a woman between 40 and 50 years old in good health. Sequenced input: blood. V usage is TRBV15 and J usage is TRBJ2-5, with D possibly TRBD2 on 6 matching bases. This CDR3 reads CATSREGGARRETQYF. The CDR3 bases are TGTGCCACCAGCAGAGAAGGCGGGGCCAGAAGAGAGACCCAGTACTTC.